This T cell receptor beta chain was sequenced during a study of blood T cell repertoires in COVID-19 (dated by TCRdb to the early 2020s). In the study overall: Samples covering the acute and convalescent phases of COVID-19 were provided by collaborators in the United States, Italy and Spain. HLA class I and class II types, where available, came from metadata supplied by the sample provider rather than from assay-based typing. Subjects who had been exposed to COVID-19, were actively infected with it, or had recovered from it provided the deeply sampled blood TCRbeta repertoires that made up the dataset. The sample metadata nearly always contained a de-identified subject ID, COVID-19 status, age in years and sex. Samples were obtained from the ongoing ImmuneRACE study (first 160 participants) and from about 1,300 subjects provided by 6 global collaborators. The repertoires were released in a freely available public database meant as a resource for research on the immune response to SARS-CoV-2. The material from the prospective study consisted of cDNA or gDNA derived from T cells, B-cell-depleted T cells, or PBMCs.

Collaborating institutions collected whole blood in K2EDTA tubes following their own protocols. For TCRbeta analysis, collaborators shipped samples as frozen whole blood, isolated PBMCs, or DNA extracted from either of those sample types. Unmatched junction bases come to 8, with V trimmed by 3 bases and J by 9 bases. The germline V gene sets CDR1 to MDHEN and CDR2 to SYDVKM. From the cysteine through the phenylalanine, the CDR3 covers 17 amino acids. Solely the CDR3 DNA is kept, with 51 bases framed from the first base. In the case of this clone: Its antigen remains undetermined. No base quality information exists; no much larger clone differs at one position.

TCRbeta CDR3 regions were amplified from genomic DNA by means of the immunoSEQ Assay, a bias-controlled multiplex PCR. Regarding the original processing steps: The number of nucleated cells in each sample was estimated from the amplification of reference gene primers within the assay. Sequence reads were collapsed and filtered to measure the absolute abundance of every unique TCRbeta CDR3 rearrangement. For each sample, productive Simpson clonality was calculated as the square root of Simpson's diversity index across productive rearrangements. In TCRdb, the immuneACCESS table is reduced to in-frame sequences with V and J assigned. These tables do not hold every clone; where another copy was compared, an unresolved V gene accounts for under half, and the others remain unexplained. From that table come the V and J calls and clone size; the DNA was used to work out D and trimming. In all, the sample holds 140,000 or so clones, and around 87% of those were seen once. Under 7% of the sample lies in the top ten.

Points the paper makes about the study in general: The quantity of clinical and demographic metadata differed by source and by participant and was supplied without curation.

Sequences were obtained from peripheral blood. The V gene is TRBV28 and the J gene is TRBJ2-1; 16 central nucleotides agree with TRBD2. This clonotype originated in a human donor in a cohort sampled during active COVID-19. DNA sequence: TGTGCCAGCAGTTTCACCGGGACTAGCGGGGGGGTCATTGAGCAGTTCTTC. Its protein is CASSFTGTSGGVIEQFF. The full variable domain, with segments outside the CDR3 supplied by the reference TRBV28 and TRBJ2-1 proteins, appears as DVKVTQSSRYLVKRTGEKVFLECVQDMDHENMFWYRQDPGLGLRLIYFSYDVKMKEKGDIPEGYSVSREKKERFSLILESASTNQTSMYLCASSFTGTSGGVIEQFFGPGTRLTVL.